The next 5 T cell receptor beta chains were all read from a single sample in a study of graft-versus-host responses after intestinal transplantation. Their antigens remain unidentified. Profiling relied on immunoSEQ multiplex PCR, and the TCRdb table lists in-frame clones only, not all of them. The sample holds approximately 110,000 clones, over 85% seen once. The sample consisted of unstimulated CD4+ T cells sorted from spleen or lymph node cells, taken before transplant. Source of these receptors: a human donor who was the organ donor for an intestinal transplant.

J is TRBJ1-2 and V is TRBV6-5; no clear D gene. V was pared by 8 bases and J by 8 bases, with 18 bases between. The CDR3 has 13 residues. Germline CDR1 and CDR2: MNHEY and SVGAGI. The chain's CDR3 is CASASHAGVGYTF. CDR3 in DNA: TGTGCCAGCGCCTCCCACGCCGGGGTGGGCTACACCTTC.

CDR3 amino acids: CATRPRGAYEQYF. CDR3 in DNA: TGTGCCACCCGACCCCGGGGCGCCTACGAGCAGTACTTC. The chain employs TRBV15 and TRBJ2-7; either TRBD1 or TRBD2 may supply D (5 bases each). The CDR3 is made up of 13 amino acids. Germline assignment: CDR1 LNHNV and CDR2 YYDKDF (reference sequence). With 8 bases removed from V and 2 bases from J, the gap between germline ends came to 13 bases.

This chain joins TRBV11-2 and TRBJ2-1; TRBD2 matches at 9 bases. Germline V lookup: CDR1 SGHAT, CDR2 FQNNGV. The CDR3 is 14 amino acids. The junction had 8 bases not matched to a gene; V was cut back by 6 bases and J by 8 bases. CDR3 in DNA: TGTGCCAGCAGGGACAGGCGGGGGGGCGATGAGCAGTTCTTC. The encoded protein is CASRDRRGGDEQFF.

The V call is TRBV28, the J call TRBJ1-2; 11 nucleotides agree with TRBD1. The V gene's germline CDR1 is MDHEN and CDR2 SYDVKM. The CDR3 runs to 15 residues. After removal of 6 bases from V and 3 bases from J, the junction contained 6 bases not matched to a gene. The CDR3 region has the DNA TGTGCCAGCAGCCCGTCGGGACAGGGGGACTATGGCTACACCTTC. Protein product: CASSPSGQGDYGYTF.

The CDR3 protein is CASMRGQTNTQPQHF. CDR3 bases: TGTGCCAGTATGCGAGGACAGACGAACACTCAGCCCCAGCATTTT. This chain links TRBV6-6 with TRBJ1-5, with a weak D call TRBD1 (6 bases). In germline, CDR1 is MNHNY, CDR2 SVGAGI (reference sequence). The CDR3 consists of 15 residues. V dropped 9 bases and J dropped 6 bases, with 21 bases sitting between them.